The 6 T cell receptor beta chains in this list originate from one sample, sequenced in a study of shared clonotypes between healthy human individuals (dated by TCRdb to between 2020 and 2021). For the CD8 naive samples, CD45RO-negative cells were positively selected for CCR7, yielding a CD45RA+CCR7+ population from which TemRA cells were excluded. Libraries were prepared through the immunoSEQ multiplex PCR assay. TCRdb mirrors the immuneACCESS table, restricted to in-frame sequences. Some clones are absent from its copies; in checked studies, under half trace to an unresolved V gene, and the reason for the others is unknown. Within this sample are millions of clones, with roughly 94% of them counted one time only. The ten top clones hold about 1.1% of the sample. The material sequenced was naive CD8+ T cells sorted from blood. According to the study, the label for this sample's cell subset or site signals: CD45RA+CCR7+. All receptors come from a man younger than 30 in good health.

The chain couples TRBV5-4 to TRBJ2-7, with D possibly being TRBD2 (5 bases). V lost 4 bases and J lost 5, with 19 bases in between. This CDR3 has 15 amino acids. The germline V gene encodes CDR1 SGHNT and CDR2 YYREEE (reference sequence). The CDR3 reads CASSPGLPNPNEQYF. The DNA for the CDR3 is TGTGCCAGCAGCCCTGGACTTCCAAACCCCAACGAGCAGTACTTC.

V gene TRBV27 combines with J gene TRBJ2-1; D is perhaps TRBD1 (6 bases). The CDR3 has 14 amino acids. CDR1 and CDR2 from the germline V gene are MNHEY and SMNVEV (reference sequence). Trimming stripped 5 bases from V and 0 bases from J, with 8 bases between. This CDR3 is CASSGDTSYNEQFF. The CDR3 coding sequence is TGTGCCAGCAGTGGGGACACCTCCTACAATGAGCAGTTCTTC.

This clone was recorded only once. V gene TRBV6-5 combines with J gene TRBJ1-4; D might be TRBD1 (5 bases). This CDR3 contains 15 residues. Germline V lookup: CDR1 MNHEY, CDR2 SVGAGI. Trimming pared 0 bases from V and 6 bases from J, leaving 11 bases between. In DNA form, the CDR3 reads TGTGCCAGCAGTTACTCAGGGACGTCGGATGAAAAACTGTTTTTT. This translates into CASSYSGTSDEKLFF.

The genes are TRBV13 and TRBJ1-1; 8 bases align to TRBD1. Germline CDR1 PRHDT, CDR2 FYEKMQ (reference sequence). After removal of 5 bases from V and 4 bases from J, the junction contained 6 bases not matched to a gene. This CDR3 contains 14 residues. The CDR3 here is CASSRTGMGTEAFF. The CDR3 nucleotides read TGTGCCAGCAGCCGGACAGGGATGGGCACTGAAGCTTTCTTT.

This chain joins TRBV5-1 and TRBJ2-7; the match to TRBD1 covers 7 bases. The CDR3 covers 13 residues. With V trimmed by 3 bases and J by 2 bases, 2 bases remained unmatched. Germline assignment: CDR1 SGHRS and CDR2 YFSETQ. In DNA form, the CDR3 reads TGCGCCAGCAGCTCGGGACAGCCCTACGAGCAGTACTTC. This codes for CASSSGQPYEQYF.

The chain couples TRBV15 to TRBJ1-6; no clear D gene. Trimming pared 1 base from V and 9 bases from J, leaving 13 bases between. Germline V gives CDR1 LNHNV, CDR2 YYDKDF (reference sequence). This CDR3 has 15 amino acids. The CDR3 reads CATSRGAEGISPLHF. The CDR3 DNA follows: TGTGCCACCAGCAGAGGAGCCGAAGGCATTTCACCCCTCCACTTT.